The 7 T cell receptor beta chains below come from one sample, sequenced in a study of persistence of HIV-infected CD4 T cells. Overlapping HIV-1 Gag 15-mer peptides at approximately 0.91 ug per peptide per mL were used. CD4+ T cells upregulating both CD40 ligand and CD69 were sorted as responding cells. This was the immunoSEQ version 4 assay in survey mode. The data were produced by immunoSEQ multiplex PCR, yet TCRdb's version contains in-frame clones alone and is incomplete. Of about 30,000 clones in the sample, roughly three quarters were seen once. Antigens for these TCRs are unknown. Sequences were derived from CD4+ T cells sorted from PBMCs after approximately 19-hour stimulation, sampled from a patient who received antiretroviral therapy. The receptors here all came from an adult man with HIV who was CMV-seropositive.

In this sample, this clone turned up a few times. The chain has TRBV5-1 and TRBJ1-2; TRBD1 agrees at 10 bases. The germline gives CDR1 SGHRS, CDR2 YFSETQ. V trimming: 0 bases; J trimming: 6 bases; junction bases outside the gene matches: 20. The CDR3 consists of 20 residues. The CDR3 sequence: CASSLGGQGIGGVPSNGYTF. The CDR3 DNA follows: TGCGCCAGCAGCTTGGGGGGACAGGGGATAGGAGGAGTTCCTTCGAATGGCTACACCTTC.

The chain uses TRBV12-3 or TRBV12-4 and TRBJ2-7; 11 positions agree with TRBD1. This CDR3 has 13 amino acids. With V trimmed by 6 bases and J by 6 bases, 4 bases remained unmatched. The CDR3 DNA reads as TGTGCCAGCAGGACGGGACAGGGGGGCGAGCAGTACTTC. As protein: CASRTGQGGEQYF.

This clone was found a few times. The rearrangement joins TRBV6-6 to TRBJ1-1; tentative D call: TRBD1 (5 bases). V dropped 6 bases and J dropped 1 base, with 12 bases sitting between them. CDR3 length: 14 amino acids. Germline V gene lookup returns CDR1 MNHNY and CDR2 SVGAGI (reference sequence). The CDR3 sequence is CASRIGQSNTEAFF. CDR3 DNA sequence: TGTGCCAGCAGAATCGGACAATCGAACACTGAAGCTTTCTTT.

This clone was found once. Other DNA sequences of this sample code for an identical CDR3. This rearrangement joins TRBV2 to TRBJ2-3; no firm D call. Between the trimmed V and J ends, which lost 1 base and 9 bases, there was a span of 11 bases. Germline loops: CDR1 SNHLY, CDR2 FYNNEI. The CDR3 has 13 residues. DNA for the CDR3: TGTGCCAGCAGTGAAGGGGTGGGCGGAACGCAGTATTTT. Protein sequence: CASSEGVGGTQYF.

This clone came up a few times. V gene TRBV13 combines with J gene TRBJ1-5; no firm D call. Trimming cost V 0 bases and J 0 bases, with 6 bases left between them. Germline V gene data show CDR1 as PRHDT and CDR2 as FYEKMQ (reference sequence). This CDR3 is built from 15 residues. This CDR3 is CASSLGTPSNQPQHF. As DNA, the CDR3 is TGTGCCAGCAGCTTAGGGACTCCTAGCAATCAGCCCCAGCATTTT.

This clone was counted only a few times. The chain has TRBV15 and TRBJ2-2, with 9 bases aligning to TRBD1. The V gene's germline CDR1 is LNHNV and CDR2 YYDKDF (reference sequence). J was trimmed by 7 bases and V by 8 bases; bases with no gene match: 11. The CDR3 contains 15 residues. The CDR3 sequence is CATLPGTGTHGELFF. As DNA, the CDR3 is TGTGCCACCCTACCCGGGACAGGGACGCACGGGGAGCTGTTTTTT.

This clone has only one observation. The chain carries TRBV19 and TRBJ2-3; 8 bases agree with TRBD2. V shed 5 bases, J shed 1 base, and the junction held 11 bases outside the gene matches. The V gene's germline CDR1 is LNHDA and CDR2 SQIVND (reference sequence). CDR3 length equals 17 residues. CDR3 DNA sequence: TGTGCCAGTAGTCCTTGGTTCTTAGCGGGGCGCACAGATACGCAGTATTTT. This codes for CASSPWFLAGRTDTQYF.